The clone carrying this TCR beta chain was counted ten times or more. Antigen unknown. Time point indicated: longitudinal time-point 1 (baseline). The unsorted libraries had their origin in 2 million PBMCs stored at -80 C. The data derive from a study of neurological immune-mediated disorders. Study-wide results and limits: Multiple sclerosis, the disease with the least TCR clonal expansion, fell below healthy controls, whereas HTLV-1-associated myelopathy showed the most.

Germline CDR1 reads SGHTA; CDR2 reads FQGNSA. This CDR3 has 13 residues. V lost 2 bases and J 1 base, leaving 5 bases between the germline ends. cDNA synthesis was performed by 5'RACE with 10-nucleotide random UMIs. Every sequencing run produced over 160 million TCR-beta sequences that came from 15-18 subjects. Each CDR3 protein gets one entry after TCRdb re-called the 5' RACE reads with MiXCR. This sample has tens of thousands of distinct CDR3 sequences; around 10% occur once, and the top ten carry around 6.7%. The chain joins TRBV7-2 to TRBJ1-1; D call uncertain. The sequence came from a male donor with HTLV-1-associated myelopathy (HAM/TSP). The sequenced sample was PBMCs. The CDR3 protein is CASSLHRNTEAFF. Written as DNA, the CDR3 is TGTGCCAGCAGCTTACACAGGAACACTGAAGCTTTCTTT.